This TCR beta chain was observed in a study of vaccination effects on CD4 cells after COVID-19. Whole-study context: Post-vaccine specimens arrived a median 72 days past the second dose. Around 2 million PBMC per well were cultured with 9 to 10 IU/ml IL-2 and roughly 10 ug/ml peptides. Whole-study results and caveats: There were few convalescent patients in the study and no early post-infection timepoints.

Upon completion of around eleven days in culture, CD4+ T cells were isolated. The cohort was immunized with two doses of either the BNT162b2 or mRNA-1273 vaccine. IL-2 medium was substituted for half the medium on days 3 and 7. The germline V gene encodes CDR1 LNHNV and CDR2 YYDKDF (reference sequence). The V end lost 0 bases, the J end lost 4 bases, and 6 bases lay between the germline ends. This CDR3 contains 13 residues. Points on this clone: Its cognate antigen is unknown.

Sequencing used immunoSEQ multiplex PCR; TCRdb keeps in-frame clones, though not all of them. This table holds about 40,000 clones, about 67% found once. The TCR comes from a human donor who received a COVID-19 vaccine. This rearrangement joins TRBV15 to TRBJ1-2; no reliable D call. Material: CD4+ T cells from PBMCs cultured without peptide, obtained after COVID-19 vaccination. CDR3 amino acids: CATSRDVSYGYTF. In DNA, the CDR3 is TGTGCCACCAGCAGAGATGTCAGCTATGGCTACACCTTC.